This TCR beta chain was recovered during a study of blood T cell repertoires in COVID-19. Study information: COVID-19 samples collected from the United States, Italy and Spain covered acute and convalescent phases. T cells, B-cell-depleted T cells, or PBMCs supplied cDNA or gDNA.

Germline lookup yields CDR1 SGDLS and CDR2 YYNGEE. V was clipped by 4 bases and J by 4 bases, with 15 bases between them. The CDR3 contains 15 residues. Methods used by the authors: It was from reference gene primer amplification that nucleated cell counts were estimated. The data were produced by immunoSEQ multiplex PCR, yet TCRdb's version contains in-frame clones alone and is incomplete. Clone size and V and J calls were adopted from that table, with D and trimming inferred from the DNA. The table has some 130,000 clones, approximately 79% seen once. The chain couples TRBV9 to TRBJ1-3; D may be TRBD1 (5 bases). The sequence derives from a man between 60 and 75 years old with acute or convalescent COVID-19. Sequencing was performed on peripheral blood. CDR3 DNA: TGTGCCAGCAGCTTCGACCAGGGAGGGGGAAACACCATATATTTT. Its translation is CASSFDQGGGNTIYF.